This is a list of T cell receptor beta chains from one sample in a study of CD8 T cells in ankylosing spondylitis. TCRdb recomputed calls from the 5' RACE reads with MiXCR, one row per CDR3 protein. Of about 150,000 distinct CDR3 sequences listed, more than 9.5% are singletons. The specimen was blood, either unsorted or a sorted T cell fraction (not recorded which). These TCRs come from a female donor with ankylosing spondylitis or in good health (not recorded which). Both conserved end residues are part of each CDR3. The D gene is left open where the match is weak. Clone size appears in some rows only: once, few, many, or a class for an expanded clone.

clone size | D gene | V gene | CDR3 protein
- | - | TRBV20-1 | CSARGYGQYF
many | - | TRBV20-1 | CSARDLRALEQYF
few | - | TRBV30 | CAWKDVGTEAFF
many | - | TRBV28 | CASSFLVSTEAFF
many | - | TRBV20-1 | CSANGEGTAKNIQYF
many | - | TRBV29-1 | CSVEESGVGSYEQYF
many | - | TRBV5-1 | CASSSGTLPGQSYEQYF
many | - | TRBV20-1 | CSAFLSGYNQPQHF
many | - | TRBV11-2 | CASSSRLVYGYTF
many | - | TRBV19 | CASLSGLAAGNTIYF
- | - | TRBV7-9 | CASSQRQGTNEKLFF
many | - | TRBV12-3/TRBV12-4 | CASSLARMRGTDTQYF
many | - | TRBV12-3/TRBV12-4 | CASSLTPHRANQPQHF
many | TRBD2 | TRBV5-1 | CASRSGTSGTGELFF
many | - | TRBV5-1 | CASSLGTVSTDTQYF
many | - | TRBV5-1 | CASSMDSSYNEQFF
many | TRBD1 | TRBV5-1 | CASSSGTVPTYEQYF
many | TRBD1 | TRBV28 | CASRDSSYNEQFF
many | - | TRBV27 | CASSPGEGRYGYTF
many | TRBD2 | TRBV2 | CASSGLAGGVDTQYF